This record concerns one TCR beta chain sequence. The table came from immunoSEQ multiplex PCR; TCRdb's copy has only in-frame clones and leaves some out. The table lists roughly 60,000 clones, 84% of them singletons. Deletions cut 11 bases from V and 2 bases from J, with 13 bases between. CDR1 is SNHLY, CDR2 FYNNEI, per germline. This CDR3 comprises 12 residues. This sample is drawn from a study of OX40 agonist ivuxolimab in advanced cancers. Sequences were derived from CD4+ or CD8+ T cells sorted from blood, sampled in a trial of the OX40 agonist ivuxolimab. V usage is TRBV2 and J usage is TRBJ2-7, with D perhaps being TRBD1 or TRBD2 (6 bases each). This receptor was taken from an adult with an advanced solid tumor such as melanoma, head and neck, liver or kidney cancer. The DNA for the CDR3 is TGTGCCGGAGGAGGGGGAGCCTACGAGCAGTACTTC. Translated: CAGGGGAYEQYF.